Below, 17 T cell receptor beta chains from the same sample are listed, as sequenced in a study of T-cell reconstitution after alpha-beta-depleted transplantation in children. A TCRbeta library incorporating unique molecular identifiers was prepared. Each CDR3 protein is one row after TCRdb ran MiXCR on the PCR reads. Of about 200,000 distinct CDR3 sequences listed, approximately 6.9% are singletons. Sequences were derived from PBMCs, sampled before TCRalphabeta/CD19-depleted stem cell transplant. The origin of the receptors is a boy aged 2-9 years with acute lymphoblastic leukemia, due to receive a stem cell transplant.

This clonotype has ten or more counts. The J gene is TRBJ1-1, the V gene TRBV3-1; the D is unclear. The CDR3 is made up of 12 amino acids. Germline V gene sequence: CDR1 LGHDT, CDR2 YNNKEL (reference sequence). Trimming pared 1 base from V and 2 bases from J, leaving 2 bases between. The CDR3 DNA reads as TGTGCCAGCAGCCAAGTAAACACTGAAGCTTTCTTT. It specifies CASSQVNTEAFF.

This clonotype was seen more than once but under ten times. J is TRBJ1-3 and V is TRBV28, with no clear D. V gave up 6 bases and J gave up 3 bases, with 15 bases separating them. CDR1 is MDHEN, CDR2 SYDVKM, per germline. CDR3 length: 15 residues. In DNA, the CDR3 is TGTGCCAGCAGCCCCCCGACTATCAATGGAAACACCATATATTTT. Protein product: CASSPPTINGNTIYF.

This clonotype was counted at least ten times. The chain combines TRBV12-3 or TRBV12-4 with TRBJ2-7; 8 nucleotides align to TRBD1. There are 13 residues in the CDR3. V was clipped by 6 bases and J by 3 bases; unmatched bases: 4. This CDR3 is CASSYGQGYEQYF. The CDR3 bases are TGTGCCAGCAGCTACGGACAGGGCTACGAGCAGTACTTC.

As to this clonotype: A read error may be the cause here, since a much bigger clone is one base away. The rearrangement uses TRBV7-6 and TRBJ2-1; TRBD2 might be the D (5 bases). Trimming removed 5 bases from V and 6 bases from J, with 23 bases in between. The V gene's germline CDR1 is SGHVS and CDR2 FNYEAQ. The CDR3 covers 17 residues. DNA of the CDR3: TGTGCCAGCAGCATAGGGAAGGCGGGCTTGCCCCTCAATGAGCAGTTCTTC. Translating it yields CASSIGKAGLPLNEQFF.

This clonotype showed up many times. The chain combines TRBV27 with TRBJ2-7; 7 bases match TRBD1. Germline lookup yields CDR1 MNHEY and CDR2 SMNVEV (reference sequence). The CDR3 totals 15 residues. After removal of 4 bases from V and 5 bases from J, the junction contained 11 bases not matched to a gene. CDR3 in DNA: TGTGCCAGCAGTTCTAAGAGACAGGGAAGCCACGAGCAGTACTTC. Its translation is CASSSKRQGSHEQYF.

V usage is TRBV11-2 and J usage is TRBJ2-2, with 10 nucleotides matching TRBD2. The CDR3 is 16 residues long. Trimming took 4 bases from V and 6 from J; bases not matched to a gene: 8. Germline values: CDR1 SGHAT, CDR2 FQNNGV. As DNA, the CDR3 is TGTGCCAGCAGCTCCCCTAGCGGGAGAAGCGCCGGGGAGCTGTTTTTT. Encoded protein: CASSSPSGRSAGELFF.

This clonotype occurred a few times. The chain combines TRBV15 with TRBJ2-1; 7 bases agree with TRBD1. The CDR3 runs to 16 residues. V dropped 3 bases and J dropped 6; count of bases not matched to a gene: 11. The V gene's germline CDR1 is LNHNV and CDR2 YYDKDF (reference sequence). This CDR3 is CATSRTRTGVGNEQFF. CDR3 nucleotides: TGTGCCACCAGCAGGACCCGGACAGGCGTTGGCAATGAGCAGTTCTTC.

CDR3 bases: TGCAGTGCAAACAGGGGGGACCATGGCTACACCTTC. Translating gives CSANRGDHGYTF. This rearrangement joins TRBV20-1 to TRBJ1-2; TRBD1 matches at 8 bases. This CDR3 comprises 12 residues. V trimming: 6 bases; J trimming: 6 bases; junction bases outside the gene matches: 6. CDR1 is DFQATT, CDR2 SNEGSKA, per germline (reference sequence).

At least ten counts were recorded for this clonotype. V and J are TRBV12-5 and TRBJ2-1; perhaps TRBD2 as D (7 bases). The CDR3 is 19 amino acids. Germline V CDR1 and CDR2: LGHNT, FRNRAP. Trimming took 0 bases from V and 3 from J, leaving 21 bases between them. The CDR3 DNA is TGTGCTAGTGGTTTGGTACAGGGAGGGCTAGCGGAGATCTACAATGAGCAGTTCTTC. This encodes CASGLVQGGLAEIYNEQFF.

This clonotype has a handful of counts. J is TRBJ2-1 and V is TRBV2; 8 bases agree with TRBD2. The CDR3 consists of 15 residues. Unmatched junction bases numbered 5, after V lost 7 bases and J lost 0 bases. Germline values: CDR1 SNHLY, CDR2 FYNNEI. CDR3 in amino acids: CASIARGGSYNEQFF. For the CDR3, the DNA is TGTGCCAGCATTGCCCGGGGGGGCTCCTACAATGAGCAGTTCTTC.

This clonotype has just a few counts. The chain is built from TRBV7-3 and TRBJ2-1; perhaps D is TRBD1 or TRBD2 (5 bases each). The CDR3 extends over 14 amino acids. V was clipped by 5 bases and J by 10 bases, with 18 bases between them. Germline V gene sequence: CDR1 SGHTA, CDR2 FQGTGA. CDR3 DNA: TGTGCCAGCAGCGCTGGGACGATTCCGGGGGAGCAGTTCTTC. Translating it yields CASSAGTIPGEQFF.

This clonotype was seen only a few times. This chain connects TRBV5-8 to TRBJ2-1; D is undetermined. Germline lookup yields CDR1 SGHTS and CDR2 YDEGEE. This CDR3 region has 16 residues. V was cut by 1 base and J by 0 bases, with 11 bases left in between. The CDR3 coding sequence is TGTGCCAGCAGCTTGATCCGGTCTAGCTCCTACAATGAGCAGTTCTTC. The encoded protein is CASSLIRSSSYNEQFF. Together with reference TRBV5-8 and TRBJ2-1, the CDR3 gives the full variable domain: EAGVTQSPTHLIKTRGQQATLRCSPISGHTSVYWYQQALGLGLQFLLWYDEGEERNRGNFPPRFSGRQFPNYSSELNVNALELEDSALYLCASSLIRSSSYNEQFFGPGTRLTVL.

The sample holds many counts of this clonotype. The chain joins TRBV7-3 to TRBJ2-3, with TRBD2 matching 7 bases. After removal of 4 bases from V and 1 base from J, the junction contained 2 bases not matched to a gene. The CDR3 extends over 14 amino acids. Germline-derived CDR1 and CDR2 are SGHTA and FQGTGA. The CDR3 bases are TGTGCCAGCAGCTCTGGACTAGGCACAGATACGCAGTATTTT. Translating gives CASSSGLGTDTQYF.

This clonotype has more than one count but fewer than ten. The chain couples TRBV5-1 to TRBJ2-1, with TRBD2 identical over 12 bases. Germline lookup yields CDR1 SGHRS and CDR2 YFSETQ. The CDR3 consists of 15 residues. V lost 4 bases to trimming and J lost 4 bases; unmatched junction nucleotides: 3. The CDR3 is CASSQLAGGYNEQFF. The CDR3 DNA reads TGCGCCAGCAGCCAGCTAGCGGGGGGGTACAATGAGCAGTTCTTC.

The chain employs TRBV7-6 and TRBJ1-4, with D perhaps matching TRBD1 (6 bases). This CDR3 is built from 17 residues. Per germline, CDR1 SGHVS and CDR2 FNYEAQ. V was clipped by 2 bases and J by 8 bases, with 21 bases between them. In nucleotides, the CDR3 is TGTGCCAGCAGCTTAAAAGTGGCTGGGGGGCGAGGGGAAAAACTGTTTTTT. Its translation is CASSLKVAGGRGEKLFF.

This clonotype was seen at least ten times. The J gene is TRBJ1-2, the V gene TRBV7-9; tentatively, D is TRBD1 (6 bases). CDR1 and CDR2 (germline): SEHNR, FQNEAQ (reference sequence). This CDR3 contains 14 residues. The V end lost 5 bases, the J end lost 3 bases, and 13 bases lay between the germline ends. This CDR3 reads CASSTTTGYYGYTF. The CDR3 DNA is TGTGCCAGCAGCACGACTACAGGGTACTATGGCTACACCTTC.

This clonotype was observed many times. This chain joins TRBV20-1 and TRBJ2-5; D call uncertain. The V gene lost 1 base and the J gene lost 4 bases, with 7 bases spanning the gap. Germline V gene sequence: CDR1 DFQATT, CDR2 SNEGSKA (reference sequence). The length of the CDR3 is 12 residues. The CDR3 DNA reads TGCAGTGCTAGAGTACAGCTAGAGACCCAGTACTTC. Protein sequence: CSARVQLETQYF.